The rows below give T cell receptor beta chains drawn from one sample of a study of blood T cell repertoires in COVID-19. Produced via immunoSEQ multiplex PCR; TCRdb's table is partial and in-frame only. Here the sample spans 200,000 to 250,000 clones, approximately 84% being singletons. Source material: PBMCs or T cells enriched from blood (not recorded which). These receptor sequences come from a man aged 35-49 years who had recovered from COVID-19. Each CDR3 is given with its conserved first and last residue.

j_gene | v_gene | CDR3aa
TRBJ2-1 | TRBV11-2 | CASSSFSDRVRYNEQFF
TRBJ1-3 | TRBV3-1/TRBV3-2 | CASSQGGGTGNTIYF
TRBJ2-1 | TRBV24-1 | CATEDGLAGYNEQFF
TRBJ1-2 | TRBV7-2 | CASSLESGWDYGYTF
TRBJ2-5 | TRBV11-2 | CASSLTGQRAETQYF
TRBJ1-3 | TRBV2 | CASSEEWSNTIYF
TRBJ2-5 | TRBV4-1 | CASSLRDSKETQYF
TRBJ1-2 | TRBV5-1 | CASSLGGQSYGYTF
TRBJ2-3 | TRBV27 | CASSLTPLRGARDTQYF
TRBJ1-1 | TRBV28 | CASSTAGGEAFF
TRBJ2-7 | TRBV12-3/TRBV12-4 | CAIPTGAGEQYF
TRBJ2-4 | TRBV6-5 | CASTTSGAKNIQYF
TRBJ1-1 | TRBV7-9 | CASSATGDEAFF
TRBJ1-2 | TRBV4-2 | CASSQTGGEDGYTF
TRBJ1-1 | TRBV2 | CASRDAQGAEAFF
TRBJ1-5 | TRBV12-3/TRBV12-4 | CASSSLGDRPQHF
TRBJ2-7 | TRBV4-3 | CASSFRTGVFYEQYF
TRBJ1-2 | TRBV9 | CASSALDTGYGYTF
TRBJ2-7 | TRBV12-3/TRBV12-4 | CASSRDRDEQYF
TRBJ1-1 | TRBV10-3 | CAIRGGGRTRTEAFF
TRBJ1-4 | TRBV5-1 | CASSLTGTGEKLFF
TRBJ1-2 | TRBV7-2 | CASSLDIYGYTF
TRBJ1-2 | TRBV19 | CASSTAYRGRPAGYGYTF
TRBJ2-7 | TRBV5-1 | CASSLGLGSYEQYF
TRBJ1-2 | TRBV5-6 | CASSLGTGGGYGYTF
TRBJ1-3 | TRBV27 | CASSPRRSSGNTIYF
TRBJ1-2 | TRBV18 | CASSPQGINYGYTF
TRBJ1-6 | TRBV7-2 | CASSWEGTGSNSPLHF
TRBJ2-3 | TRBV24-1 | CATSEEKGAGTDTQYF
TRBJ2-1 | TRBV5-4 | CASSLPGQLYNEQFF
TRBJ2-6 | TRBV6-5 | CASSTGSAGANVLTF
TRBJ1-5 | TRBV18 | CASSPQGQGNQPQHF
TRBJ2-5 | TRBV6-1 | CASSDVSGGAETQYF
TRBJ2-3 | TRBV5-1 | CASSLAIAASTDTQYF
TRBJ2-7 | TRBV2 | CASSDSASGAYEQYF
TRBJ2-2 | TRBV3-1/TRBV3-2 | CASSLLGGETGELFF
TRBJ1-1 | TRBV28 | CASSLPGQGFTEAFF
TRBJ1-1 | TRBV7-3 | CASSSTGVDTEAFF
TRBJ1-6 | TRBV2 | CASSGGSYNSPLHF
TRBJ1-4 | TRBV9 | CASSPGGLDEKLFF
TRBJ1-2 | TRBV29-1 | CSAKQGTYGYTF
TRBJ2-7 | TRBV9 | CASSVVGTGVDEQYF